The clone carrying this TCR beta chain was recorded a few times. Its matching antigen is unknown. This entry belongs to a study of metastatic and nonmetastatic thyroid tumors. Turning to the study itself: The comparison covered peripheral blood and tumor or nodule tissue in malignant and benign thyroid patients. General study findings and limits: Malignant thyroid tumors reportedly had TCR beta diversity that was significantly higher than in benign nodules, in blood and tumor.

This CDR3 is built from 12 residues. Germline CDR1 and CDR2: MNHEY and SVGEGT. V was cut by 3 bases and J by 4 bases, with 7 bases left in between. Per the original methods: A classifier for distant metastasis in papillary thyroid cancer was constructed using CDR3 differences observed across clinicopathological groups. TCRdb re-called clones from the PCR reads using MiXCR. The V and J calls were not made by the authors but by TCRdb's processing. The repertoire consists of about 19,000 clones, with about 23% occurring once and the leading ten covering more than 9%. Every patient underwent thyroid surgery untreated.

Sequencing was carried out using tumor tissue. This rearrangement joins TRBV6-2 or TRBV6-3 to TRBJ2-7; D is possibly TRBD2 (5 bases). The sequence derives from a male donor with papillary thyroid cancer or a benign thyroid nodule (not recorded which). Some clones in this sample may be carry-over from other donors' samples. Here the CDR3 DNA reads TGTGCCAGCAGTTATAGGAGGTACGAGCAGTACTTC. Translated: CASSYRRYEQYF.